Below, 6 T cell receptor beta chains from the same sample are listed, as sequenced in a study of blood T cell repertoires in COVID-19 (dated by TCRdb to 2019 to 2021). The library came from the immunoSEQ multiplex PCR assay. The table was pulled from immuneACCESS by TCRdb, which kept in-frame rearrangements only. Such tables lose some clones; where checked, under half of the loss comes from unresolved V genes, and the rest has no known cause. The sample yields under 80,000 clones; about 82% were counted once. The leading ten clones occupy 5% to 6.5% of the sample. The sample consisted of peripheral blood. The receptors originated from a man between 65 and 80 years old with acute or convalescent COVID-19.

The CDR3 loop reads CASSVGPSGGAYDPYEQYF. CDR3 DNA sequence: TGTGCCAGCAGCGTAGGGCCTAGCGGGGGGGCCTACGACCCCTACGAGCAGTACTTC. The chain carries TRBV9 and TRBJ2-7; 12 bases align to TRBD2. Germline loops: CDR1 SGDLS, CDR2 YYNGEE. Unmatched junction bases numbered 12, after V lost 0 bases and J lost 2 bases. The CDR3 extends over 19 amino acids.

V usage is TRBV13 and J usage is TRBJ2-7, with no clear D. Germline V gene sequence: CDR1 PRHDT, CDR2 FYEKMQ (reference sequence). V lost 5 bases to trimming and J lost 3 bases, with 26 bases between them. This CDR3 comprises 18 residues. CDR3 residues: CASSASAGEEPGLYEQYF. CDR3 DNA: TGTGCCAGCAGCGCCTCAGCCGGCGAGGAGCCCGGCCTCTACGAGCAGTACTTC.

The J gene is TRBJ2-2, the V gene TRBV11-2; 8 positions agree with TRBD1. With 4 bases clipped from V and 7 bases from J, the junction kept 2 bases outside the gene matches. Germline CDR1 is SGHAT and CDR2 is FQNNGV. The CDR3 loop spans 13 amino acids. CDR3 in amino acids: CASSSTGGGELFF. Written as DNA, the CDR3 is TGTGCCAGCAGCTCTACAGGGGGCGGGGAGCTGTTTTTT.

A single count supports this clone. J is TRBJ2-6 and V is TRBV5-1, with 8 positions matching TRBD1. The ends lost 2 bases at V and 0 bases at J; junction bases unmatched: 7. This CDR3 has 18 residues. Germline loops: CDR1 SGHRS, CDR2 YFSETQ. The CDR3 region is CASSLRGQGFSGANVLTF. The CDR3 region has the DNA TGCGCCAGCAGCTTAAGAGGACAGGGATTCTCTGGGGCCAACGTCCTGACTTTC.

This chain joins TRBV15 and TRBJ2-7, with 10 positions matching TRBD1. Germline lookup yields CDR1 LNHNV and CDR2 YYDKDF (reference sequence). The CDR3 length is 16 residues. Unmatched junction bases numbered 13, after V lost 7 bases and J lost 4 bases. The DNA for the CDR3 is TGTGCCACCATAACCGCTTGGGACAGGGGACGATACGAGCAGTACTTC. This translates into CATITAWDRGRYEQYF.

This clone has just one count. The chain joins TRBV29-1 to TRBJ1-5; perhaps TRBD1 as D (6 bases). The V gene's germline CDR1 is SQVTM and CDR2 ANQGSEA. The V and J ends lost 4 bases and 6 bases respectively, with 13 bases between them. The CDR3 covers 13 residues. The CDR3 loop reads CSVAQGWTQPQHF. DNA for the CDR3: TGCAGCGTTGCGCAGGGGTGGACTCAGCCCCAGCATTTT.